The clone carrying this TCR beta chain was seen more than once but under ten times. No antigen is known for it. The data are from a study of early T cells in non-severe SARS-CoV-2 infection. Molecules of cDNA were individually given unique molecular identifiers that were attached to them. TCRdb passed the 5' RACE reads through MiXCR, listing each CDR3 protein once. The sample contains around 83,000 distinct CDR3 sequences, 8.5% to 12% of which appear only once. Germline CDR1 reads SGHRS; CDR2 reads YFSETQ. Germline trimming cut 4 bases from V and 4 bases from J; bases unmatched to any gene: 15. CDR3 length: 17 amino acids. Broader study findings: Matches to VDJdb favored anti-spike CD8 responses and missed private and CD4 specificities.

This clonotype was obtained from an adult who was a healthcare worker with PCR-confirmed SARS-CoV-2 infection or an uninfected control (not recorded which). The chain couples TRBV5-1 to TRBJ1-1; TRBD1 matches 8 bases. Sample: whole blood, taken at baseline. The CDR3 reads CASSPGQGAPRGTEAFF. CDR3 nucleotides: TGCGCCAGCAGCCCGGGGCAGGGGGCCCCCCGGGGCACTGAAGCTTTCTTT.